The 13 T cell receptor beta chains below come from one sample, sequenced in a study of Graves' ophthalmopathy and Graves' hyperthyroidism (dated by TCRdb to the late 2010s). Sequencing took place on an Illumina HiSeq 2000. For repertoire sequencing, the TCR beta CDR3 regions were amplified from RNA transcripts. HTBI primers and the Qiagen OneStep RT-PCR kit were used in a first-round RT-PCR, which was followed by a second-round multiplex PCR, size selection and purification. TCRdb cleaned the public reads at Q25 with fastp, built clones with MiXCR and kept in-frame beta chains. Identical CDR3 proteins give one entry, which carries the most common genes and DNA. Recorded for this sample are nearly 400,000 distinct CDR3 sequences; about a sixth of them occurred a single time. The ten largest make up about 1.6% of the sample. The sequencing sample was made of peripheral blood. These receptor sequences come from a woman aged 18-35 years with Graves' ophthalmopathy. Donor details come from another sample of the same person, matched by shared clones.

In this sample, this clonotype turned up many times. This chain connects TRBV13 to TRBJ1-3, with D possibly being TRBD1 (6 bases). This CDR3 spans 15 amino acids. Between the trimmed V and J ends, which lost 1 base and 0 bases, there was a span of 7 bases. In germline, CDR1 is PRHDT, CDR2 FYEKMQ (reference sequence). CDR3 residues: CASSLEGGSGNTIYF. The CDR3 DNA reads TGTGCCAGCAGCTTAGAAGGGGGCTCTGGAAACACCATATATTTT.

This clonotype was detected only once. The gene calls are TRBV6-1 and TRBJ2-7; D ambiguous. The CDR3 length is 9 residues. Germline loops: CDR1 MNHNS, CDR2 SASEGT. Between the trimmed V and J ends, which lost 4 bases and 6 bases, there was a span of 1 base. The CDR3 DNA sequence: TGTGCCAGCAGTGTCGAGCAGTACTTC. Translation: CASSVEQYF.

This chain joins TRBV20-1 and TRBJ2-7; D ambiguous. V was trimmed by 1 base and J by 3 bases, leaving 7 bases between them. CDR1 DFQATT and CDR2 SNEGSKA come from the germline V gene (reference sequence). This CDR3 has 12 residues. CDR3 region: CSARVGHYEQYF. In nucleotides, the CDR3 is TGCAGTGCTAGAGTAGGTCACTACGAGCAGTACTTC.

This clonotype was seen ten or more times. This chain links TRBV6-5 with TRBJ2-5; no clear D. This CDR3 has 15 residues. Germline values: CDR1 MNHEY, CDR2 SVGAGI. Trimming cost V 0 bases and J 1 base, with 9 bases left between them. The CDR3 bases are TGTGCCAGCAGTTACTCGGAGATTTTCCAAGAGACCCAGTACTTC. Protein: CASSYSEIFQETQYF.

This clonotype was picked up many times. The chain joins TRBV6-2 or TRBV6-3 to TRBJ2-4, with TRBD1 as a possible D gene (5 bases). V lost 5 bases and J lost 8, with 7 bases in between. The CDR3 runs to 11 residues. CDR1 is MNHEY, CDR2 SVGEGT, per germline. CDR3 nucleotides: TGTGCCAGCAGTCAGGGTGACATTCAGTACTTC. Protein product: CASSQGDIQYF.

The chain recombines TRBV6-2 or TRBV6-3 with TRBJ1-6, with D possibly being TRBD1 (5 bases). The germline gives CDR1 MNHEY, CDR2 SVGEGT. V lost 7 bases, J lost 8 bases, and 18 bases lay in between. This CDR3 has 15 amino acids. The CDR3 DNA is TGTGCCAGCACCCTCGGCGGGACCCCCGATTCACCCCTCCACTTT. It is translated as CASTLGGTPDSPLHF.

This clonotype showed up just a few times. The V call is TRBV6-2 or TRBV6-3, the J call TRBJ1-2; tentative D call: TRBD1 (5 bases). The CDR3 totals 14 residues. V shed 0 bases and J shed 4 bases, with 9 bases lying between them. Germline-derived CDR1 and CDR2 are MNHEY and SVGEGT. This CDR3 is CASSYSGAAYGYTF. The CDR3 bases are TGTGCCAGCAGTTACTCAGGGGCCGCCTATGGCTACACCTTC.

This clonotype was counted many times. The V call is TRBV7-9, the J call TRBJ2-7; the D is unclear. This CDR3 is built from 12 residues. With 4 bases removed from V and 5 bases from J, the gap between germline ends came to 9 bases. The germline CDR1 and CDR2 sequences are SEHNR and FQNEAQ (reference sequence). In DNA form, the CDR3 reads TGTGCCAGCAGCTACTCCTCTAACGAGCAGTACTTC. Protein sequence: CASSYSSNEQYF.

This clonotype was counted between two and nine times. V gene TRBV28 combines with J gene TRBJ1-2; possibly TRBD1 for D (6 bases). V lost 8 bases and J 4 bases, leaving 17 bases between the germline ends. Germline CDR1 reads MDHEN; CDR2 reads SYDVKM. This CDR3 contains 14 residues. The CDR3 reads CASYVGGTPYGYTF. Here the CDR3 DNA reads TGTGCCAGCTATGTAGGGGGAACCCCCTATGGCTACACCTTC.

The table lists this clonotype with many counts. The CDR3 here is CAWNTGVAKNIQYF. CDR3 sequence (DNA): TGTGCCTGGAACACAGGGGTAGCCAAAAACATTCAGTACTTC. The chain carries TRBV30 and TRBJ2-4, with TRBD1 matching 7 bases. The V segment lost 4 bases and the J segment 0 bases; nucleotides outside the gene matches: 3. CDR1 GTSNPN and CDR2 SVGIG come from the germline V gene (reference sequence). CDR3 length: 14 amino acids.

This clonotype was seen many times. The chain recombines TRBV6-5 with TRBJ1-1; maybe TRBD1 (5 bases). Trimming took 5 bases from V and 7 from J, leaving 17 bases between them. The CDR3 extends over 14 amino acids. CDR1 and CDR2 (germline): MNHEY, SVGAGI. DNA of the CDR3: TGTGCCAGCAGTCACACCATAGGGACCTATGAAGCTTTCTTT. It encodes CASSHTIGTYEAFF.

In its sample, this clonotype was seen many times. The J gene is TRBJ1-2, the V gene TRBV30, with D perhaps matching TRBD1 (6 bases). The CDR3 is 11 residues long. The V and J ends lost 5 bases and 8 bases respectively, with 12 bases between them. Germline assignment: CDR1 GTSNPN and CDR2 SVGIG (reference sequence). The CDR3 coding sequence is TGTGCCTGGGGAGTGGGGGCGGGCTACACCTTC. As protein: CAWGVGAGYTF.

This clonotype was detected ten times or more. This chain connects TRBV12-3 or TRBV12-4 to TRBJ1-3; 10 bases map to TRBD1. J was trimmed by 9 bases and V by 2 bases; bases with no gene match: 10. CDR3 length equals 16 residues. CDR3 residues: CASSLPGGTGVATIYF. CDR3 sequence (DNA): TGTGCCAGCAGTTTACCCGGGGGGACAGGGGTGGCCACCATATATTTT.